The rows below give T cell receptor beta chains drawn from one sample of a study of vaccination and CD4 T cells after COVID-19. One entry per CDR3 protein, called by TCRdb with MiXCR from the PCR reads. The table lists under 3,500 distinct CDR3 sequences, roughly a quarter of them singletons, with around two fifths in the top ten. Their recognized antigens are unknown. Sequencing was carried out using CD4+ T cells from blood, cultured in vitro. These receptors all come from a human donor in good health. Both conserved end residues are part of each CDR3. D genes are given only for firm matches.

TRBJ2-7 | TRBV15 | - | CATSVGTSHYYEQYF
TRBJ2-7 | TRBV7-9 | - | CASSGGDGSYEQYF
TRBJ2-4 | TRBV4-1 | - | CASSEPGLTPIQYF
TRBJ2-7 | TRBV7-9 | - | CASSLVKGNRGDEQYF
TRBJ2-7 | TRBV28 | - | CASSSTRGRAYEQYF
TRBJ2-3 | TRBV28 | - | CASTGQGGTSTDTQYF
TRBJ2-3 | TRBV6-1 | TRBD1 | CASSGLHRGGTDTQYF
TRBJ1-5 | TRBV30 | - | CAWSVAGISNQPQHF
TRBJ2-5 | TRBV19 | TRBD1 | CASSITGVGGTQYF
TRBJ2-7 | TRBV5-4 | TRBD2 | CASSPRTSGSSYEQYF
TRBJ2-3 | TRBV11-3 | TRBD2 | CASSLGTSGRTDTQYF
TRBJ2-1 | TRBV12-3/TRBV12-4 | - | CASSLGGAASGDAFF
TRBJ1-1 | TRBV28 | - | CASRQDLLSGRTEAFF
TRBJ1-2 | TRBV2 | - | CASSLMGSYGYTF
TRBJ2-3 | TRBV2 | TRBD2 | CASDLDSGIHTDTQYF
TRBJ2-3 | TRBV10-3 | TRBD2 | CAGGVKDTQYF
TRBJ1-5 | TRBV10-3 | TRBD1 | CAIGTDSNQPQHF